Presented here are 6 T cell receptor beta chains from one specimen sequenced in a study of cytomegalovirus exposure and HLA in healthy donors. Primers: 60 Vbeta forward and 13 Jbeta reverse. Generated by immunoSEQ multiplex PCR, the TCRdb table keeps only in-frame clones and is missing some. The data show about 140,000 clones, 80% seen once. Sequences were obtained from PBMCs. These receptors were collected from a male donor in good health and CMV-seropositive.

In this sample, this clone turned up a few times. The CDR3 sequence is CASSDNRGPYGYTF. The CDR3 DNA reads as TGTGCCAGCAGCGATAACAGGGGTCCCTATGGCTACACCTTC. V is TRBV28 and J is TRBJ1-2, with 7 bases matching TRBD1. Per the germline V gene, CDR1 is MDHEN and CDR2 is SYDVKM. This CDR3 contains 14 residues. Losses at the gene ends were 6 bases for V and 4 bases for J; bases not matched to a gene: 8.

J is TRBJ2-3 and V is TRBV9; D may be TRBD1 (8 bases). Trimming left V 6 bases short and J 11 bases short, with 28 bases between. Germline CDR1 reads SGDLS; CDR2 reads YYNGEE. The CDR3 is 16 residues long. The CDR3 nucleotides read TGTGCCAGCACGGGGGGTCCGGGACAGGAATACCTCAGGCAGTATTTT. Translated: CASTGGPGQEYLRQYF.

This clone was recorded once. The J gene is TRBJ2-3, the V gene TRBV28; D remains unclear. Trimming stripped 7 bases from V and 1 base from J, with 12 bases between. Germline V gives CDR1 MDHEN, CDR2 SYDVKM. CDR3 length: 14 amino acids. DNA of the CDR3: TGTGCCAGCAAGGAGCAATTCGGCACAGATACGCAGTATTTT. This sequence encodes CASKEQFGTDTQYF.

The chain is built from TRBV6-5 and TRBJ1-5; maybe TRBD1 (6 bases). This CDR3 has 14 residues. Trimming stripped 9 bases from V and 0 bases from J, with 12 bases between. CDR1 is MNHEY and CDR2 is SVGAGI in the germline V gene. The CDR3 here is CASSHRVSNQPQHF. Here the CDR3 DNA reads TGTGCCAGTTCCCACAGGGTTAGCAATCAGCCCCAGCATTTT.

The chain combines TRBV28 with TRBJ1-2; D ambiguous. Trimming cost V 7 bases and J 2 bases, with 14 bases left between them. Germline CDR1 is MDHEN and CDR2 is SYDVKM. The CDR3 covers 14 residues. The CDR3 here is CASTSVGLNYGYTF. CDR3 nucleotide sequence: TGTGCCAGCACCTCCGTCGGGTTAAACTATGGCTACACCTTC.

This clone has a single count. The genes are TRBV11-2 and TRBJ2-3; TRBD2 aligns across 8 bases. CDR1 is SGHAT, CDR2 FQNNGV, per germline. The CDR3 totals 15 residues. V shed 4 bases, J shed 2 bases, and the junction held 5 bases outside the gene matches. The CDR3 DNA is TGTGCCAGCAGCTCCGGACTAGCCCCCACAGATACGCAGTATTTT. Translated: CASSSGLAPTDTQYF.